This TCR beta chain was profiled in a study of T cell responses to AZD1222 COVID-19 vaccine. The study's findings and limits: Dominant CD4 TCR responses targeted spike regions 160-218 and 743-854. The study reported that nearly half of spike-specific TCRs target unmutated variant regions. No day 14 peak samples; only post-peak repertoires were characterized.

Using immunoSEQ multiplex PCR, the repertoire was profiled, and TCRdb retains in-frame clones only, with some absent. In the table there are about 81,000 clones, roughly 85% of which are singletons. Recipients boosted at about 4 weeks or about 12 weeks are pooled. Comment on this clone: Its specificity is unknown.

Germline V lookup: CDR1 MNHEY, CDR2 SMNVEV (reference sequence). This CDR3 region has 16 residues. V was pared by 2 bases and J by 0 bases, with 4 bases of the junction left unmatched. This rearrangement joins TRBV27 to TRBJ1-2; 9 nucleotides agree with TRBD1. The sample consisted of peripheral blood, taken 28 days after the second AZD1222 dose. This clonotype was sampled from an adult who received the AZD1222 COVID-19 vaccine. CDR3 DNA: TGTGCCAGCAGTTTAACAGGGGGCCTTTCTAACTATGGCTACACCTTC. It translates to CASSLTGGLSNYGYTF.